This T cell receptor beta chain was profiled in a study of vaccination effects on CD4 cells after COVID-19 (dated by TCRdb to 2022 to 2024). With respect to the entire study: Each participant received two doses of an mRNA SARS-CoV-2 vaccine, either BNT162b2 or mRNA-1273. Pre-vaccine samples were collected from two convalescent patients 16 days and one week before the first dose, corresponding to 142 and 148 days after COVID-19 diagnosis. SARS-CoV-2 spike-specific CD4+ TCR repertoires from before and after mRNA vaccination were compared in COVID-19 convalescent patients and in infection-naive vaccine recipients. Altogether, over 9 COVID-19 convalescent patients and several SARS-CoV-2-naive healthy vaccine recipients made up the full study. Cultures from other donors in the study were sequenced with the Oncomine TCR Beta short-read assay on an Illumina iSeq 100. Paper-wide results and their limitations: Limitations of the study were the small number of convalescent patients and the absence of early post-infection timepoints. In convalescent patients, the post-vaccine spike-reactive repertoire consisted mainly of new vaccine-induced clones, largely distinct from infection-induced clones. At late post-vaccination timepoints, both infection-induced and vaccine-induced clones showed marked clonal contraction, consistent with waning T cell responses.

Library preparation used the immunoSEQ multiplex PCR assay. DNA from the cultured, isolated CD4+ T cells was subjected to TCR beta CDR3 sequencing. The study's processing was this. Non-productive TCR sequences were discarded, and reads were trimmed to the CDR3 region, with only CDR3s of 7 or more amino acids retained. The MANAFEST web app was used to identify antigen-specific clonotypes by comparing expansion in peptide wells with expansion in reference cultures. For clones to be considered positive, expansion at FDR<0.05 versus reference and all other wells, an odds ratio above 5, and a frequency above 0.1% in two replicate wells were required. A clonotype was defined as cross-reactive if the clonotype was significantly expanded both in SARS-CoV-2 spike wells and in at least one common cold coronavirus spike condition. CDR3 similarity was assessed by Levenshtein distance using the stringdist R package, and unrooted trees were constructed with ape in R 3.6.1. TCRdb retrieved this table from immuneACCESS and kept in-frame rearrangements only. Not all clones are present; in checked studies, unresolved V genes account for under half, and no reason is known for the remainder. V, J and clone size are taken as reported in that table, and D and trimming were inferred from the DNA itself. For this sample there are 40,000 to 50,000 clones; about 68% appear just once. Around 30% of the sample lies in the top ten.

To identify antigen-specific CD4+ T cell clonotypes by their expansion, the ViraFEST assay first stimulated PBMC with viral peptide pools and then applied TCR sequencing. After roughly 11 days of culture, CD4+ T cells were isolated with the EasySep CD4+ T cell isolation kit. PCR-confirmed SARS-CoV-2 infection had occurred in convalescent patients between March and December 2020, before the Alpha, Beta and Delta variants emerged in the United States. Each well held two million PBMC cultured in IMDM containing around 5.1% human AB serum, roughly 10 IU/ml IL-2 and gentamicin, along with roughly 10 ug/ml peptides. Half of the culture medium was replaced with fresh IL-2-containing medium on days 3 and 7. Each peptide stimulation condition was cultured in triplicate wells unless otherwise noted. PBMC were separated from whole blood using Ficoll-Paque Plus gradient centrifugation and were then either cryopreserved at -140C or used fresh. The QIAamp micro DNA kit was used to extract genomic DNA from the cultured CD4+ T cells.

About this clone itself: Its antigen is still unknown. Within one base of it there is no much larger clone, and no base qualities were kept.

V is trimmed back by 0 bases and J by 8 bases, and the junction contains 6 bases that no gene match accounts for. Including the terminal cysteine and phenylalanine, the CDR3 comprises 14 residues. Solely the CDR3 DNA is kept, with 42 bases framed from the first base. From the germline V gene, CDR1 is SGHVS and CDR2 is FQNEAQ. The specimen was CD4+ T cells from PBMCs cultured with a peptide pool, collected before COVID-19 vaccination. The chain couples TRBV7-8 to TRBJ1-1; 7 of the junction bases match TRBD1. The clonotype comes from a human donor who had a prior SARS-CoV-2 infection. The nucleotide sequence reads TGTGCCAGCAGCTTAGCTCAGGGGGGGCGGGAAGCTTTCTTT. Protein translation: CASSLAQGGREAFF.